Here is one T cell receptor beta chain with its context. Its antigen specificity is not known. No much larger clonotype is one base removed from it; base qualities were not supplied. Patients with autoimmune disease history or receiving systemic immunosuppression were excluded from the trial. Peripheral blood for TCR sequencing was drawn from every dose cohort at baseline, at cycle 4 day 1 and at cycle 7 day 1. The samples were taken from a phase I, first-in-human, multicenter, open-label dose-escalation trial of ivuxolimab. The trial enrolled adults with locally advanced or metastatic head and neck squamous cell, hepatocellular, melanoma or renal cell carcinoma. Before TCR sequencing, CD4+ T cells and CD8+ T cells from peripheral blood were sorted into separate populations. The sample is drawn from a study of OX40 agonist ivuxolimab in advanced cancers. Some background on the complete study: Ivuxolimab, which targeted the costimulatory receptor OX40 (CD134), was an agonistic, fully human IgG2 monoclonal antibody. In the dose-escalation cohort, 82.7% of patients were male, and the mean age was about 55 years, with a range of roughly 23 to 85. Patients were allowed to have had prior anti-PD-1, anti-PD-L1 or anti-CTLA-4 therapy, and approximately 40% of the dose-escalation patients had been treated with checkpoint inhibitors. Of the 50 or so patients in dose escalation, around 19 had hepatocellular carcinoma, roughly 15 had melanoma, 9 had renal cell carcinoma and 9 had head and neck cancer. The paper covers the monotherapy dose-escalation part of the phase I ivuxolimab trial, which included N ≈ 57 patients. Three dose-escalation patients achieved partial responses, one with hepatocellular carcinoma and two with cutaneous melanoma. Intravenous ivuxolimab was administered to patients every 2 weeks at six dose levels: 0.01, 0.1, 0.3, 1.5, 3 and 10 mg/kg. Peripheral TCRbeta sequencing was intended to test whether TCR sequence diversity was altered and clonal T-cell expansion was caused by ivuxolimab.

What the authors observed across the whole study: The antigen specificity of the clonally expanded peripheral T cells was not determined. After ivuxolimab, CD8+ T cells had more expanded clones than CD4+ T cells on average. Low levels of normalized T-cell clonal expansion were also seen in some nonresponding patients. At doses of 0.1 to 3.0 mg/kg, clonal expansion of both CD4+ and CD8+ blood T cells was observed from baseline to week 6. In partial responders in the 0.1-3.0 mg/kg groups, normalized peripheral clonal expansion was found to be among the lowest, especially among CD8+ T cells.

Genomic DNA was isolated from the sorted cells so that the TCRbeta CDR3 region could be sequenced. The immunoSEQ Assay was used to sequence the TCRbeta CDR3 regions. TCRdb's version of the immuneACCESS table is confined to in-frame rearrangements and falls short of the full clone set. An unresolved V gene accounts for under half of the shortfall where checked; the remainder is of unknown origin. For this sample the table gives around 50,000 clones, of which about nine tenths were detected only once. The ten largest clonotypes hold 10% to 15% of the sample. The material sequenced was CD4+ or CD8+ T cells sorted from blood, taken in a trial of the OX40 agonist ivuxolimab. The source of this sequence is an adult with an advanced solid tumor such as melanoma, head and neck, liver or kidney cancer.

The DNA reads TGTGCCAGCAGGACGGTGGTTGGGTTCTACAATGAGCAGTTCTTC. This translates into CASRTVVGFYNEQFF. The V and J genes are TRBV28 and TRBJ2-1, with the D gene call left open. The CDR3, from cysteine to phenylalanine, totals 15 residues. CDR3 DNA is the only sequence kept; it has 45 bases, read in frame from the first base. Reading the germline V gene gives CDR1 MDHEN and CDR2 SYDVKM. V was cut back by 6 bases and J by 3 bases, leaving a gap of 15 bases between them.